Detailed here is one T cell receptor beta chain. The same CDR3 can be traced to other DNA sequences in this sample. With 1 base clipped from V and 4 bases from J, the junction kept 6 bases outside the gene matches. CDR1 is LGHDT and CDR2 is YNNKEL in the germline V gene (reference sequence). The CDR3 contains 15 residues. The sample originates from a study of blood T cell repertoires in COVID-19. Profiling relied on immunoSEQ multiplex PCR, and the TCRdb table lists in-frame clones only, not all of them. The table shows roughly 160,000 clones, with around 89% occurring only once. The V and J genes are TRBV3-1 (or the pseudogene TRBV3-2) and TRBJ2-7, with 8 bases that match TRBD2. Sequenced material: peripheral blood. This TCR was recovered from a man aged 45-60 years who had recovered from COVID-19. CDR3 region: CASSQVRGAMYEQYF. The CDR3 nucleotides are TGTGCCAGCAGCCAAGTGCGGGGGGCAATGTACGAGCAGTACTTC.